This T cell receptor beta chain was sequenced for a study of blood T cell repertoires in COVID-19. Profiling relied on immunoSEQ multiplex PCR, and the TCRdb table lists in-frame clones only, not all of them. Of about 210,000 clones listed, about nine tenths were seen once; the top ten hold 4% to 5.5%. This receptor was identified in a middle-aged woman with acute or convalescent COVID-19. The material sequenced was peripheral blood.

The CDR3 nucleotides are TGCAGCGTTGGTTACACGAACACCGGGGAGCTGTTTTTT. This gives the protein CSVGYTNTGELFF. The chain couples TRBV29-1 to TRBJ2-2; no clear D. The CDR3 consists of 13 residues. Trimming cost V 4 bases and J 0 bases, with 6 bases left between them. Germline assignment: CDR1 SQVTM and CDR2 ANQGSEA.